Given below is one T cell receptor beta chain in context. Its antigen is currently unknown. Only in-frame clones appear in the TCRdb table, and some are missing; sequencing was by immunoSEQ multiplex PCR. The sample lists 150,000 to 200,000 clones, around 94% occurring once. The data originate from a study of T cell responses to AZD1222 COVID-19 vaccine. Overall study findings and caveats: Along spike, vaccine-associated CD4 TCRs were found throughout, with dominance at 160-218 and 743-854. In a largely white British group with more females than males, clonal diversity was possibly underestimated.

The CDR3 covers 17 residues. Germline lookup yields CDR1 LNHDA and CDR2 SQIVND (reference sequence). The J segment lost 9 bases and the V segment lost 3 bases, leaving 12 bases of the junction unmatched. This specimen consisted of peripheral blood, obtained 28 days after the second dose of the MenACWY control vaccine. The chain couples TRBV19 to TRBJ2-1; 12 positions match TRBD2. This TCR was recovered from an adult who received the MenACWY meningococcal vaccine as a control. For the CDR3, the DNA is TGTGCCAGTAGTATTGGGGAGAGGACTAGCGGGAAAGGTGAGCAGTTCTTC. Its translation: CASSIGERTSGKGEQFF.